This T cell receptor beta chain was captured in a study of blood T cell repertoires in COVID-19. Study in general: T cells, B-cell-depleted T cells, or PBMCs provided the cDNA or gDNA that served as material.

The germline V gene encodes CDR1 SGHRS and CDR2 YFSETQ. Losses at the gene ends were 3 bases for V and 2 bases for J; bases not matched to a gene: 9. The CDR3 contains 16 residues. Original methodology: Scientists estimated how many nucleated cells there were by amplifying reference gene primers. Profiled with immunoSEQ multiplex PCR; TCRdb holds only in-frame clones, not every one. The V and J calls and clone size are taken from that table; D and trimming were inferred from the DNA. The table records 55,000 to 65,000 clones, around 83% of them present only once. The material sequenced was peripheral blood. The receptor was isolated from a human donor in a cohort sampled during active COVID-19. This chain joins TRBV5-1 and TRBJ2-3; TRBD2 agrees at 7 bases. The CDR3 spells CASSSRGGDYTDTQYF. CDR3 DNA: TGCGCCAGCAGCTCCCGTGGGGGGGACTACACAGATACGCAGTATTTT.